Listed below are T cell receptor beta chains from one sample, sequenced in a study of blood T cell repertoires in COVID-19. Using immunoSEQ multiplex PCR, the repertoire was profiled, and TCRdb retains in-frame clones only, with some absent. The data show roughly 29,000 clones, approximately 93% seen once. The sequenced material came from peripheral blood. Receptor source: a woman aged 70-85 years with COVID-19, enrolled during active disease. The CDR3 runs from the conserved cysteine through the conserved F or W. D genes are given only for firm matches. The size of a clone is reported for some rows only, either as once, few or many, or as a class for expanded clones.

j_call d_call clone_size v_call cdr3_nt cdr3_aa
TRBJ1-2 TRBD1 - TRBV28 TGTGCCAGCAGTCAACAGGGGTACTATGGCTACACCTTC CASSQQGYYGYTF
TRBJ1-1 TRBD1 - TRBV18 TGTGCCAGCTCACCACCGAGGACTCAGGGGGTGGACACTGAAGCTTTCTTT CASSPPRTQGVDTEAFF
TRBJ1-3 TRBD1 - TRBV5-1 TGCGCCAGCAGCGCCGGACAGGGGGGGACTGGAAACACCATATATTTT CASSAGQGGTGNTIYF
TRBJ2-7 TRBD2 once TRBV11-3 TGTGCCAGCAGCTTAGGTCCGGGAGGATCGGACGAGCAGTACTTC CASSLGPGGSDEQYF
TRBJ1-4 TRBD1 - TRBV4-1 TGCGCCAGCAGGCGAACTGACACAGGGGTCGATGAAAAACTGTTTTTT CASRRTDTGVDEKLFF
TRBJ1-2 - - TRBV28 TGTGCCAGCAGCCTTAGTTATGGCTACACCTTC CASSLSYGYTF
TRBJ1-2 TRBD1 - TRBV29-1 TGCAGCGTCGGACAGGGGGCGGGTGGCTACACCTTC CSVGQGAGGYTF
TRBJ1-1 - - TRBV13 TGTGCCAGCAGCTTACGTTGGCTCAGGGACACTGAAGCTTTCTTT CASSLRWLRDTEAFF
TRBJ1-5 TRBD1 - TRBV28 TGTGCCAGCAGTTTTCCCCCCGGGACAGGTGGTTTTAATCAGCCCCAGCATTTT CASSFPPGTGGFNQPQHF
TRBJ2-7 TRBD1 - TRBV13 TGTGCCAGCAGCGCCCCGGGACAGCCCTACGAGCAGTACTTC CASSAPGQPYEQYF
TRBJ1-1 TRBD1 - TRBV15 TGTGCCACCAGCATATTTGGCTCAGGGGGCCGGACTGAAGCTTTCTTT CATSIFGSGGRTEAFF
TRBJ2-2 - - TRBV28 TGTGCCGCGATCCCAGCAGGCGCGAACACCGGGGAGCTGTTTTTT CAAIPAGANTGELFF
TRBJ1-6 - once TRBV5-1 TGCGCCAGCAGCTTTGGAGGGACGCCAAGCTCCTATAATTCACCCCTCCACTTT CASSFGGTPSSYNSPLHF
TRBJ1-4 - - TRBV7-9 TGTGCCAGCAGCGGACAGACGATTAATGAAAAACTGTTTTTT CASSGQTINEKLFF
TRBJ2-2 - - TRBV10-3 TGTGCCATCAGTGGATCTACGGGGTCCGCGAACACCGGGGAGCTGTTTTTT CAISGSTGSANTGELFF
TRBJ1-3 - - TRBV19 TGTGCCAGTAGTATCGGAGGGACTTCTGGAAACACCATATATTTT CASSIGGTSGNTIYF
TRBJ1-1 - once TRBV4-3 TGCGCCAGCAGCCAAGATTTTGGCGGGGGCGTCTCTGAAGCTTTCTTT CASSQDFGGGVSEAFF